This T cell receptor (beta chain) was profiled in a study of control samples from healthy donors and cancer patients. Clones were read by immunoSEQ multiplex PCR, and TCRdb kept only the in-frame ones, dropping some. Of tens of thousands of clones in the sample, about four fifths were seen once. From germline, CDR1 is MNHEY and CDR2 SMNVEV (reference sequence). With 6 bases removed from V and 6 bases from J, the gap between germline ends came to 15 bases. The CDR3 runs to 13 residues. Input material: blood. This receptor was obtained from a man aged 65 to 79 in good health. The gene calls are TRBV27 and TRBJ2-7; D might be TRBD1 (6 bases). This CDR3 reads CASRDSFRGEQYF. The CDR3 nucleotides read TGTGCCAGCAGGGACAGCTTTAGGGGCGAGCAGTACTTC.